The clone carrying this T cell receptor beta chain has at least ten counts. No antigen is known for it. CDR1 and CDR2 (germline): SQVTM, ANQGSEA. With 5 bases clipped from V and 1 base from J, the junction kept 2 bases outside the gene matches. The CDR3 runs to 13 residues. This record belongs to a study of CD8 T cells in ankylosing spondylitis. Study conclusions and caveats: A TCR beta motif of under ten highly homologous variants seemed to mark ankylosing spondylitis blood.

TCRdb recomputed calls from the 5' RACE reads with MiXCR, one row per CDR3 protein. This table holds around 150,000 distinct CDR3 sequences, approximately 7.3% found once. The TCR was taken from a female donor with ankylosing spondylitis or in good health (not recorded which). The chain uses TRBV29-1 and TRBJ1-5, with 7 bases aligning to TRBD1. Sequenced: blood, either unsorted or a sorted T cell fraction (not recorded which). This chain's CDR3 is CSVTDRSNQPQHF. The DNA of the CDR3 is TGCAGCGTTACGGACAGGAGCAATCAGCCCCAGCATTTT.